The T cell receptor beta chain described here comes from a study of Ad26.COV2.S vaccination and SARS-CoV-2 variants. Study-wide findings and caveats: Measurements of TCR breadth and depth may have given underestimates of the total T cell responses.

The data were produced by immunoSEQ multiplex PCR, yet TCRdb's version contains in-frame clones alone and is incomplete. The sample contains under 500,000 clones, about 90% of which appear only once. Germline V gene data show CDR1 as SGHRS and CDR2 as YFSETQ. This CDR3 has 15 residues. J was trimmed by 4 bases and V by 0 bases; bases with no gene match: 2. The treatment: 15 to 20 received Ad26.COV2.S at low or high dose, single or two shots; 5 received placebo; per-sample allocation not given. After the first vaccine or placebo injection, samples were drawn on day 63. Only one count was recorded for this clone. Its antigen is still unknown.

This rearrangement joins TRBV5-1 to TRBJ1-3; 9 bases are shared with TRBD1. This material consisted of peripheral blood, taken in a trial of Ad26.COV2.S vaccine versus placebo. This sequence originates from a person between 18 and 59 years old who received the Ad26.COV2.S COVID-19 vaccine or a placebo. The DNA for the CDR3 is TGCGCCAGCAGCTTGGGGGGACAGGGCGGAAACACCATATATTTT. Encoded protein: CASSLGGQGGNTIYF.